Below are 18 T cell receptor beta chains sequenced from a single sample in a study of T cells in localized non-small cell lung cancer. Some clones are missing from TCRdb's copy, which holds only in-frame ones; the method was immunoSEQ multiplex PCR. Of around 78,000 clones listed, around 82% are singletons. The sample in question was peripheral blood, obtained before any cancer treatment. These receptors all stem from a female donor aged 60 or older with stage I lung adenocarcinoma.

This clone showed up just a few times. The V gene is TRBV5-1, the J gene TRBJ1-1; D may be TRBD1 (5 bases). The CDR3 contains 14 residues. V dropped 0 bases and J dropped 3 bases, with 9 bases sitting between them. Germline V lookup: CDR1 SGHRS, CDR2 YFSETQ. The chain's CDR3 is CASSLALGDTEAFF. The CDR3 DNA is TGCGCCAGCAGCTTGGCCTTGGGGGACACTGAAGCTTTCTTT.

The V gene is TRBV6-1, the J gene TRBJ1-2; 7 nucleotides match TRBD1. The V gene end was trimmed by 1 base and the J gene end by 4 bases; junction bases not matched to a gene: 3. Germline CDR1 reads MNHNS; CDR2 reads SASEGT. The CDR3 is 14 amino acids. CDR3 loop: CASSEEQGTYGYTF. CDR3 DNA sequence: TGTGCCAGCAGTGAAGAACAGGGGACCTATGGCTACACCTTC.

The chain's CDR3 is CASSENLGRGLRAKQFF. The CDR3, as DNA: TGTGCCAGCAGTGAAAACCTTGGGCGAGGGCTACGGGCCAAGCAGTTCTTC. This chain links TRBV2 with TRBJ2-1; TRBD2 might be the D (5 bases). This CDR3 is built from 17 residues. Germline CDR1 SNHLY, CDR2 FYNNEI. V was pared by 2 bases and J by 11 bases, with 25 bases between. Supplemented by reference TRBV2 and TRBJ2-1, the full variable domain reads EPEVTQTPSHQVTQMGQEVILRCVPISNHLYFYWYRQILGQKVEFLVSFYNNEISEKSEIFDDQFSVERPDGSNFTLKIRSTKLEDSAMYFCASSENLGRGLRAKQFFGPGTRLTVL.

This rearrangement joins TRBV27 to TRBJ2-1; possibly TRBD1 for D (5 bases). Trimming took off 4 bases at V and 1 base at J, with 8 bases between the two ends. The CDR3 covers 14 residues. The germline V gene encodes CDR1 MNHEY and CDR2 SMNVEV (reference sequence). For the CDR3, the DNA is TGTGCCAGCAGTTCCGCAGGGTCCTACAATGAGCAGTTCTTC. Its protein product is CASSSAGSYNEQFF.

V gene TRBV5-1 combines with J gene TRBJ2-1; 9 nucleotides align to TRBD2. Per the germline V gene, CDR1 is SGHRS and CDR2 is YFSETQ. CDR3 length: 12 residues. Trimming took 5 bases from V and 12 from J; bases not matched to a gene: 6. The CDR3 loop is CASRSAGGVQFF. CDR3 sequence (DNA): TGCGCCAGCAGATCAGCGGGAGGCGTGCAGTTCTTC.

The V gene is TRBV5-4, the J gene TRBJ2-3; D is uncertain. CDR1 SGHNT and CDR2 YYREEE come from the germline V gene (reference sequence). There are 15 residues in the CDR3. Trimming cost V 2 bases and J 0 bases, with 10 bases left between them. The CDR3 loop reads CASSFEASSTDTQYF. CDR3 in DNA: TGTGCCAGCAGCTTTGAGGCTAGTAGCACAGATACGCAGTATTTT.

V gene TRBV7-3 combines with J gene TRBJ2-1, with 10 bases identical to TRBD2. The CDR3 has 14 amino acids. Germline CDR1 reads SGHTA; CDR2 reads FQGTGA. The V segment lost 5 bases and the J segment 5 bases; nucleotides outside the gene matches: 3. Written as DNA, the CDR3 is TGTGCCAGCAGCCCAGCGGGAGGGGACAATGAGCAGTTCTTC. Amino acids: CASSPAGGDNEQFF. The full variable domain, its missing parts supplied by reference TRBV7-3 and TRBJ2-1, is GAGVSQTPSNKVTEKGKYVELRCDPISGHTALYWYRQSLGQGPEFLIYFQGTGAADDSGLPNDRFFAVRPEGSVSTLKIQRTERGDSAVYLCASSPAGGDNEQFFGPGTRLTVL.

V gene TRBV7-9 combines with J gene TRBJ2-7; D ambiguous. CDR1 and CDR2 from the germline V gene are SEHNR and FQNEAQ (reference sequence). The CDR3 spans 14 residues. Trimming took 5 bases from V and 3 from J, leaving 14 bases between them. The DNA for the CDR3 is TGTGCCAGCAGCCCCTCTCTCAGGCACTACGAGCAGTACTTC. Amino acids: CASSPSLRHYEQYF.

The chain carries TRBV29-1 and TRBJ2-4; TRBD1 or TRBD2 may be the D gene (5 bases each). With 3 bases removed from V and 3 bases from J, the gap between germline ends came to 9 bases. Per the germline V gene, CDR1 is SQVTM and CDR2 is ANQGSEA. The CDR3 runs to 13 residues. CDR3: CSVDRDGKNIQYF. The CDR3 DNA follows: TGCAGCGTTGACCGGGACGGCAAAAACATTCAGTACTTC.

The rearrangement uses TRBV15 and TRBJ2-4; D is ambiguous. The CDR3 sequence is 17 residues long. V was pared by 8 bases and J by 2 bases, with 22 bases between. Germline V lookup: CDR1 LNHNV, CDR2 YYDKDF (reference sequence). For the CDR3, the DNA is TGTGCCACCCGACCCGGACGGCCCTTGGGAACCAAAAACATTCAGTACTTC. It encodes CATRPGRPLGTKNIQYF.

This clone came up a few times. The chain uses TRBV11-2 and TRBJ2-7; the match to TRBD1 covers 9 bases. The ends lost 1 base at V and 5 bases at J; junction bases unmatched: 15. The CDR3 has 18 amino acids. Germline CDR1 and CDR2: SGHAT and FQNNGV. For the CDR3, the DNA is TGTGCCAGCAGCTTAGTTCCGATCTACGGACAGGGGTCCCACGAGCAGTACTTC. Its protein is CASSLVPIYGQGSHEQYF. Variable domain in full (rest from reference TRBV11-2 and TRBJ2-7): EAGVAQSPRYKIIEKRQSVAFWCNPISGHATLYWYQQILGQGPKLLIQFQNNGVVDDSQLPKDRFSAERLKGVDSTLKIQPAKLEDSAVYLCASSLVPIYGQGSHEQYFGPGTRLTVT.

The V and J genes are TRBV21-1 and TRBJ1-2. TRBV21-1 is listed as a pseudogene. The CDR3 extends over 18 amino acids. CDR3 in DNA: TGTGCCAGCAGCAAAGCCGCAAAAATGGATCTGGAGGACTATGGCTACACCTTC. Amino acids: CASSKAAKMDLEDYGYTF.

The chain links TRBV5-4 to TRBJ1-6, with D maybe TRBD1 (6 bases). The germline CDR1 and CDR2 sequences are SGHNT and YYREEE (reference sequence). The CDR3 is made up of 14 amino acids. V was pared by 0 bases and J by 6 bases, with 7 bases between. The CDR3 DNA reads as TGTGCCAGCAGCTTGGACAGGGCTAATTCACCCCTCCACTTT. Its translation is CASSLDRANSPLHF.

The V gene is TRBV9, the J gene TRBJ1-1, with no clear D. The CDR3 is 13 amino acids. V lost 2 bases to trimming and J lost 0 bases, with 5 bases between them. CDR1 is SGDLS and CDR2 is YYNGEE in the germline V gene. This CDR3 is CASSVWMNTEAFF. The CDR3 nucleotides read TGTGCCAGCAGCGTCTGGATGAACACTGAAGCTTTCTTT.

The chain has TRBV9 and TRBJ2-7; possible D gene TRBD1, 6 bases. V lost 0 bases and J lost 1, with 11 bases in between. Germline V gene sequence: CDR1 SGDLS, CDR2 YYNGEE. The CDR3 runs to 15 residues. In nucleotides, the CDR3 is TGTGCCAGCAGCGTAGGAGCAGGGGAATCCTACGAGCAGTACTTC. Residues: CASSVGAGESYEQYF.

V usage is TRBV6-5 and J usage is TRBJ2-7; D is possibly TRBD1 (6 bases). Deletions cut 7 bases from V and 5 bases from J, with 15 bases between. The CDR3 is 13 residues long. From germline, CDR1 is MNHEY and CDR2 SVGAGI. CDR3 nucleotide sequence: TGTGCCAGCACCCGGACAGTTCTGAACGAGCAGTACTTC. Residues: CASTRTVLNEQYF.

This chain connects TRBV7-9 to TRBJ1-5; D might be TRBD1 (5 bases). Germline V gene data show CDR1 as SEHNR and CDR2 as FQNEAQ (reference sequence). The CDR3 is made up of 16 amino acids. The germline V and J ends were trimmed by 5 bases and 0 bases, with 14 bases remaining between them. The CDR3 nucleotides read TGTGCCAGCAGCCCTGAGAACGGGGGTAGCAATCAGCCCCAGCATTTT. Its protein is CASSPENGGSNQPQHF.

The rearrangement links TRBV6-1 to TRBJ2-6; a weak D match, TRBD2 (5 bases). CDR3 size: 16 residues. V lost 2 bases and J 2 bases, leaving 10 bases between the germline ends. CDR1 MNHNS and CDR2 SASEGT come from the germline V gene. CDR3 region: CASSEPRGTGANVLTF. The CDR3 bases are TGTGCCAGCAGTGAACCCCGGGGTACTGGGGCCAACGTCCTGACTTTC.